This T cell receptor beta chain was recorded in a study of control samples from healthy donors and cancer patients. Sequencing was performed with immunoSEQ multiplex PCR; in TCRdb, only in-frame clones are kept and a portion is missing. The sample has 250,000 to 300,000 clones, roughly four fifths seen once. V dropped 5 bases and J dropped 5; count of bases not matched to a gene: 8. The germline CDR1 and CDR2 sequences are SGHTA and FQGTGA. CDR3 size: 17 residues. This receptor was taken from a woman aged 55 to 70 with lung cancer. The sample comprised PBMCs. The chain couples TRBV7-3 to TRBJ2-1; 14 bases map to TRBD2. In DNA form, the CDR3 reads TGTGCCAGCAGCCCCGGACTAGCGGGAGGAACCCACAATGAGCAGTTCTTC. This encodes CASSPGLAGGTHNEQFF. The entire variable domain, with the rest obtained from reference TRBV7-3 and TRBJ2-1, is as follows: GAGVSQTPSNKVTEKGKYVELRCDPISGHTALYWYRQSLGQGPEFLIYFQGTGAADDSGLPNDRFFAVRPEGSVSTLKIQRTERGDSAVYLCASSPGLAGGTHNEQFFGPGTRLTVL.